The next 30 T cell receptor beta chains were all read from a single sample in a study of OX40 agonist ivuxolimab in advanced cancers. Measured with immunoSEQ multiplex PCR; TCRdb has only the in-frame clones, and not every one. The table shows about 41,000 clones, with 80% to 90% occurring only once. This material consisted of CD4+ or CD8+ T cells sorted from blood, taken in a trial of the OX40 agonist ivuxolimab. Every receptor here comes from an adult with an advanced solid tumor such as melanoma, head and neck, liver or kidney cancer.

The CDR3 nucleotides are TGTGCCAGCAGCTTATCACGGACAGGGCGCCACGAAAAACTGTTTTTT. Its translation: CASSLSRTGRHEKLFF. The chain recombines TRBV5-6 with TRBJ1-4; TRBD1 matches at 8 bases. The CDR3 has 16 amino acids. Per the germline V gene, CDR1 is SGHDT and CDR2 is YYEEEE. Trimming took 2 bases from V and 8 from J; bases not matched to a gene: 11. Filled out from reference TRBV5-6 and TRBJ1-4, the complete variable domain reads DAGVTQSPTHLIKTRGQQVTLRCSPKSGHDTVSWYQQALGQGPQFIFQYYEEEERQRGNFPDRFSGHQFPNYSSELNVNALLLGDSALYLCASSLSRTGRHEKLFFGSGTQLSVL.

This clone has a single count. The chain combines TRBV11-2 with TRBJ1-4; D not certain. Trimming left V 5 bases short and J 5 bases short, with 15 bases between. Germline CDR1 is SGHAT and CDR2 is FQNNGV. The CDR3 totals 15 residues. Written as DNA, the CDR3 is TGTGCCAGCAGCCCAATATTCGGGGTAAATGAAAAACTGTTTTTT. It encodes CASSPIFGVNEKLFF.

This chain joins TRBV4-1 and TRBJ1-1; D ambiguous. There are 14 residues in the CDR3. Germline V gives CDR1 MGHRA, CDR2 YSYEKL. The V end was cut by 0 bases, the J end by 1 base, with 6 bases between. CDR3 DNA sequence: TGCGCCAGCAGCCAAGAGGTGAGGAACACTGAAGCTTTCTTT. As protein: CASSQEVRNTEAFF.

The CDR3 DNA reads TGTGCCAGCACCGACAGGGAGAGGTACAATGAGCAGTTCTTC. Amino acid sequence: CASTDRERYNEQFF. The V gene is TRBV6-5, the J gene TRBJ2-1; 7 bases map to TRBD1. This CDR3 has 14 residues. Germline assignment: CDR1 MNHEY and CDR2 SVGAGI. J gave up 4 bases and V 7 bases, and 7 bases lay outside the gene matches.

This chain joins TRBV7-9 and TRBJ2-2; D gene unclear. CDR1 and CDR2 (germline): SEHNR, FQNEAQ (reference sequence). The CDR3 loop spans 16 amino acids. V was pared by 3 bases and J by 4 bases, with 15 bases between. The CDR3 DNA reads TGTGCCAGCAGCTTGGCTCCAAATAGCCCCACCGGGGAGCTGTTTTTT. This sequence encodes CASSLAPNSPTGELFF.

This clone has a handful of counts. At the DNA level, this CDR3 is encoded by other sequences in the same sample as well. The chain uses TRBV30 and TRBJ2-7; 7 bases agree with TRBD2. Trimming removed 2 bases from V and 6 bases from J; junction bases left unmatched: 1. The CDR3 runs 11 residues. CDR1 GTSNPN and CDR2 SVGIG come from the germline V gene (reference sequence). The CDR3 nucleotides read TGTGCCTGGAGTTGGGGGGGCGAGCAGTACTTC. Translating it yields CAWSWGGEQYF.

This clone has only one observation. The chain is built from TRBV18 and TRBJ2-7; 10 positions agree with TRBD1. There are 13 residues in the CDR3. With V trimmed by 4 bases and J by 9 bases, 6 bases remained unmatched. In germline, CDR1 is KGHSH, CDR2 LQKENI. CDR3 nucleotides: TGTGCCAGCTCACAGACAGGGGGCGCGGGGCAGTACGTC. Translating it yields CASSQTGGAGQYV.

The CDR3, as DNA: TGTGCCAGCAGCTTAGGTAGGAACACTGAAGCTTTCTTT. As protein: CASSLGRNTEAFF. The gene calls are TRBV11-3 and TRBJ1-1; D gene uncertain. The germline V gene encodes CDR1 SGHNT and CDR2 YENEEA. This CDR3 has 13 amino acids. Trimming took off 1 base at V and 1 base at J, with 4 bases between the two ends.

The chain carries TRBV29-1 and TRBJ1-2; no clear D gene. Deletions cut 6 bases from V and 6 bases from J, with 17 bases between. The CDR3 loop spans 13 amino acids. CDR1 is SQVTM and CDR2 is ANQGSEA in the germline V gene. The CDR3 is CSVQLPSRNGYTF. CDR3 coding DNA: TGCAGCGTCCAACTCCCTTCAAGGAATGGCTACACCTTC. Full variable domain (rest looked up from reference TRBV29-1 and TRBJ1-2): SAVISQKPSRDICQRGTSLTIQCQVDSQVTMMFWYRQQPGQSLTLIATANQGSEATYESGFVIDKFPISRPNLTFSTLTVSNMSPEDSSIYLCSVQLPSRNGYTFGSGTRLTVV.

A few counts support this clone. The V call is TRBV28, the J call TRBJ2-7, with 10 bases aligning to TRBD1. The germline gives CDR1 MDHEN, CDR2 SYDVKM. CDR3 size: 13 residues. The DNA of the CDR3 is TGTGCCAGCAGCTTATCGGGACAGGGGTCTTCGAACGTC. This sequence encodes CASSLSGQGSSNV.

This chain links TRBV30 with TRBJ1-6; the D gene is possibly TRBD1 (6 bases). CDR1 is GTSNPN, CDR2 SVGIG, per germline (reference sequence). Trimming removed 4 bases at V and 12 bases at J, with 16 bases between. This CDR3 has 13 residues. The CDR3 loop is CAWTGTTGLPLHF. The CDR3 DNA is TGTGCCTGGACCGGAACTACAGGGTTACCCCTCCACTTT.

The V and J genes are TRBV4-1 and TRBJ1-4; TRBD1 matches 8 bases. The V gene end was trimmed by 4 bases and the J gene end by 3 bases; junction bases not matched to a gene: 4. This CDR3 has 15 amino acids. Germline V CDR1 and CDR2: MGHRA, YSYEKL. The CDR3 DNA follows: TGCGCCAGCAGCCGTGGGACAGGCGCTAATGAAAAACTGTTTTTT. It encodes CASSRGTGANEKLFF.

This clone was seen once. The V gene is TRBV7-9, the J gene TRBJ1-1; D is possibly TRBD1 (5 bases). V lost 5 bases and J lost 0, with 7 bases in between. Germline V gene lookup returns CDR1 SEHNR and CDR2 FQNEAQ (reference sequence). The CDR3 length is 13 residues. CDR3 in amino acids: CASSGRVNTEAFF. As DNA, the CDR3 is TGTGCCAGCAGCGGCAGGGTGAACACTGAAGCTTTCTTT.

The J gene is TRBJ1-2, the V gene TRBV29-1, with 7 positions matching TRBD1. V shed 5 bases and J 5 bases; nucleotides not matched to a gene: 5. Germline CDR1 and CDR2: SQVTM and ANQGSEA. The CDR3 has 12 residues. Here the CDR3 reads CSVSRGAYGYTF. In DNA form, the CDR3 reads TGCAGCGTTTCCAGGGGGGCTTATGGCTACACCTTC.

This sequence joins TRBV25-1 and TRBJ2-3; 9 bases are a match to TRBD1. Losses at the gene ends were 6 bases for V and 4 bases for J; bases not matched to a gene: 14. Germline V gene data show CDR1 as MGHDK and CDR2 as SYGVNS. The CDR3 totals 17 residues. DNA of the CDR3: TGTGCCAGCAGCCATAACCGGGACAGGGAACGTCCAGATACGCAGTATTTT. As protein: CASSHNRDRERPDTQYF.

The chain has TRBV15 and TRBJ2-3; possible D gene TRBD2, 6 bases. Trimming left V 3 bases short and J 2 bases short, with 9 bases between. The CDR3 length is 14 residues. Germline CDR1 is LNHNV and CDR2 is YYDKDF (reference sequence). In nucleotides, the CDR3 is TGTGCCACCAGCAGGGGGGACTCCACAGATACGCAGTATTTT. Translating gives CATSRGDSTDTQYF.

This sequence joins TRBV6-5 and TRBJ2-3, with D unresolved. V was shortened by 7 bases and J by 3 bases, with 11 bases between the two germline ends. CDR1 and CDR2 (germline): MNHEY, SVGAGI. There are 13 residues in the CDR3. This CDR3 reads CASNPRRTDTQYF. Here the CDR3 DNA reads TGTGCCAGCAACCCTAGGAGAACAGATACGCAGTATTTT.

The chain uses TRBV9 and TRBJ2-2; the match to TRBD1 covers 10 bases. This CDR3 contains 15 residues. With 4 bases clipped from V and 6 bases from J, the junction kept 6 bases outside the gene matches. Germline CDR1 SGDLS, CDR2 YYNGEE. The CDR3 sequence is CASSLETGGSGELFF. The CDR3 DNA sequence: TGTGCCAGCAGCCTAGAGACAGGGGGCTCCGGGGAGCTGTTTTTT.

The CDR3 DNA reads as TGCGCCAGCAGCTTGACTAGCGGGAGCTACAATGAGCAGTTCTTC. Its translation is CASSLTSGSYNEQFF. The chain employs TRBV5-1 and TRBJ2-1; 11 nucleotides align to TRBD2. Germline V gene sequence: CDR1 SGHRS, CDR2 YFSETQ. The CDR3 is made up of 15 amino acids. J was trimmed by 3 bases and V by 1 base; bases with no gene match: 0.

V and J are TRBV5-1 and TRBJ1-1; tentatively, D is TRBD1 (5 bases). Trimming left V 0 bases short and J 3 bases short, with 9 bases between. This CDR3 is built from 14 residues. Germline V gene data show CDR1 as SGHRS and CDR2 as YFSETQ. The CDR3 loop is CASSLDGTDTEAFF. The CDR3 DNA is TGCGCCAGCAGCTTGGATGGGACGGACACTGAAGCTTTCTTT.

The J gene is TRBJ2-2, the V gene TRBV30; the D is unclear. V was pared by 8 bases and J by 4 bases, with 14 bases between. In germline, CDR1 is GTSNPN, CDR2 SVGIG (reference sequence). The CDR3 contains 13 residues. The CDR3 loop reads CAGTETLTGELFF. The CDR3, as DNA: TGTGCCGGCACCGAAACCCTCACCGGGGAGCTGTTTTTT.

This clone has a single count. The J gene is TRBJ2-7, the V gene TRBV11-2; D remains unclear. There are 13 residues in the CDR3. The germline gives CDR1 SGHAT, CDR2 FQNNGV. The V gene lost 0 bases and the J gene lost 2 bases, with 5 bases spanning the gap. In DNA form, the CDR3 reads TGTGCCAGCAGCTTAGAAGTAGCCTACGAGCAGTACGTC. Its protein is CASSLEVAYEQYV.

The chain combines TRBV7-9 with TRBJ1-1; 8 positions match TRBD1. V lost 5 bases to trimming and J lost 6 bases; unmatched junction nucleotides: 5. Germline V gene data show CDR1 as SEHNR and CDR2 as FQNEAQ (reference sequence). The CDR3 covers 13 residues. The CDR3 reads CASSIQTGAEAFF. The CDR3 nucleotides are TGTGCCAGCAGCATACAGACAGGGGCTGAAGCTTTCTTT.

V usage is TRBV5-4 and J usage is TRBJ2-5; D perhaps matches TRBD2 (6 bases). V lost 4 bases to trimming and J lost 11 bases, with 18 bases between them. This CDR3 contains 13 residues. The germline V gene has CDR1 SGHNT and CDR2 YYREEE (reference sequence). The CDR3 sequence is CASSRDSDGEQYF. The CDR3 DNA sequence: TGTGCCAGCAGCCGGGACTCGGATGGGGAGCAGTACTTC.

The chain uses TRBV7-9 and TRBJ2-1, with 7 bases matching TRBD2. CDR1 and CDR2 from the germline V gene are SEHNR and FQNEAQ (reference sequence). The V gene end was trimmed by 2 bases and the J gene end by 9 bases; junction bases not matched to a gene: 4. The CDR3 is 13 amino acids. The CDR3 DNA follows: TGTGCCAGCAGCTTATGGGGGGGTACTGAGCAGTTCTTC. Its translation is CASSLWGGTEQFF.

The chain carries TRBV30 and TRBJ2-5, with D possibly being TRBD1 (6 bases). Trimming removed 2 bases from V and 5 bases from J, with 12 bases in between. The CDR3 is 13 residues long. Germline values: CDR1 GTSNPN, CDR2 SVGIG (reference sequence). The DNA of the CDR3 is TGTGCCTGGAGTTCACAGGGAGTGGAGACCCAGTACTTC. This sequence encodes CAWSSQGVETQYF.

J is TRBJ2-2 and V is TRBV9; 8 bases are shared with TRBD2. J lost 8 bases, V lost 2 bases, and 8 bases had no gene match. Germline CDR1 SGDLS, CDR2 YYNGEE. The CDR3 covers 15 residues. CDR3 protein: CASSVALAAGGELFF. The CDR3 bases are TGTGCCAGCAGCGTCGCACTAGCGGCAGGGGGGGAGCTGTTTTTT.

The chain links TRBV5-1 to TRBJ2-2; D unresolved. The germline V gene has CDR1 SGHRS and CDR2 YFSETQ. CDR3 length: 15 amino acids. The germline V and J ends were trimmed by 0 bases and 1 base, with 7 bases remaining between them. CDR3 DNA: TGCGCCAGCAGCTTGGATGCCAGGAACACCGGGGAGCTGTTTTTT. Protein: CASSLDARNTGELFF. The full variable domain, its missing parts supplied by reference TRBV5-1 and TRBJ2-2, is KAGVTQTPRYLIKTRGQQVTLSCSPISGHRSVSWYQQTPGQGLQFLFEYFSETQRNKGNFPGRFSGRQFSNSRSEMNVSTLELGDSALYLCASSLDARNTGELFFGEGSRLTVL.

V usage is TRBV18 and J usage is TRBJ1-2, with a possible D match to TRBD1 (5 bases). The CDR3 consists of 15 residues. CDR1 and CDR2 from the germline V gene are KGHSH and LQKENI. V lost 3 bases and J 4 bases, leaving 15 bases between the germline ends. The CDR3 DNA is TGTGCCAGCTCACCCGAAGTTGGGGGATTCTATGGCTACACCTTC. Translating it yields CASSPEVGGFYGYTF.

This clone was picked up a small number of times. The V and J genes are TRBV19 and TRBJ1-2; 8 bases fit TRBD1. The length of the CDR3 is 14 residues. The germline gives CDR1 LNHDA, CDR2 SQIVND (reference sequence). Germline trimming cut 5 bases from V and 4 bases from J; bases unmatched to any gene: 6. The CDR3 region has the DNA TGTGCCAGTAGTTTCCCGGACAGGGCCTATGGCTACACCTTC. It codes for CASSFPDRAYGYTF.